The subject of this entry is one T cell receptor beta chain. This record comes from a study of OX40 agonist ivuxolimab in advanced cancers. CDR3 length equals 13 residues. V dropped 4 bases and J dropped 2 bases, with 9 bases sitting between them. The germline V gene encodes CDR1 SGHTA and CDR2 FQGNSA. Sequencing was performed with immunoSEQ multiplex PCR; in TCRdb, only in-frame clones are kept and a portion is missing. The sample carries just over 50,000 clones, 84% recorded once. This receptor was obtained from an adult with an advanced solid tumor such as melanoma, head and neck, liver or kidney cancer. The source was CD4+ or CD8+ T cells sorted from blood, collected in a trial of the OX40 agonist ivuxolimab. The chain links TRBV7-2 to TRBJ2-7; D might be TRBD2 (6 bases). Here the CDR3 reads CASSSRTTYEQYF. Written as DNA, the CDR3 is TGTGCCAGCAGCTCTAGGACTACCTACGAGCAGTACTTC.